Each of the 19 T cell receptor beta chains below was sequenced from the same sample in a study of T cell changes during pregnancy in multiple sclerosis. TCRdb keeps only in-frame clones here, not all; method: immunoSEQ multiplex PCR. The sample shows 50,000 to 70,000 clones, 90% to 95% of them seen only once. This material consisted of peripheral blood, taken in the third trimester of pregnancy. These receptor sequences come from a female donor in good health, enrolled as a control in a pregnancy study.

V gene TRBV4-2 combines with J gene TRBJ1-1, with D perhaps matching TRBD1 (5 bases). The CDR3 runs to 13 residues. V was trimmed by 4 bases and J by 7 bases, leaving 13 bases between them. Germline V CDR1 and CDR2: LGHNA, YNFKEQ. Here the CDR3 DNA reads TGTGCCAGCAGCCTCCGGGGGATCGGTGAAGCTTTCTTT. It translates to CASSLRGIGEAFF.

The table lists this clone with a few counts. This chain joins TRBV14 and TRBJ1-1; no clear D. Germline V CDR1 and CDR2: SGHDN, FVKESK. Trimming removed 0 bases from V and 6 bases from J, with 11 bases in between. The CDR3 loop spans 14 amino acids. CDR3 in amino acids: CASSQDLGGAEAFF. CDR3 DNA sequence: TGTGCCAGCAGCCAAGATTTGGGCGGGGCTGAAGCTTTCTTT.

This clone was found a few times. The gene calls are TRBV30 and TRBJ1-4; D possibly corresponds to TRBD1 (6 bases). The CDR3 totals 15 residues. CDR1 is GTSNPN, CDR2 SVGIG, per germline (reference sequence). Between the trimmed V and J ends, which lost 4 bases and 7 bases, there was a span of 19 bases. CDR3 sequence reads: CAWIPPDSLGEKLFF. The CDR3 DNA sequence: TGTGCCTGGATCCCCCCGGACAGTTTGGGTGAAAAACTGTTTTTT.

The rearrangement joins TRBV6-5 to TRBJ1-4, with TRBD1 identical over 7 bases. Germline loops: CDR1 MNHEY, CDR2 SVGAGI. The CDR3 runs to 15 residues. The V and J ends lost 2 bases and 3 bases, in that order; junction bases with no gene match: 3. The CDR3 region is CASSYTTGPNEKLFF. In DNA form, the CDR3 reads TGTGCCAGCAGTTACACGACAGGGCCTAATGAAAAACTGTTTTTT.

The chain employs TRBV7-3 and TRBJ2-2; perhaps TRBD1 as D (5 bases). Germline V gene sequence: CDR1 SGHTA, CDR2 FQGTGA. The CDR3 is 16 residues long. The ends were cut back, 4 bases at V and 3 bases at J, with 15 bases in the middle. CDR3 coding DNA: TGTGCCAGCAGCTCAGGGCTGTCTCCCTACACCGGGGAGCTGTTTTTT. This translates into CASSSGLSPYTGELFF.

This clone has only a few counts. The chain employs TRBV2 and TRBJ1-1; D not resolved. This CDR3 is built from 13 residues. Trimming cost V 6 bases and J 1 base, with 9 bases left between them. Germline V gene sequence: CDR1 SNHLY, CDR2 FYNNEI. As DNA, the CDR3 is TGTGCCAGCAGGTTTCAGCGGAACACTGAAGCTTTCTTT. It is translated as CASRFQRNTEAFF.

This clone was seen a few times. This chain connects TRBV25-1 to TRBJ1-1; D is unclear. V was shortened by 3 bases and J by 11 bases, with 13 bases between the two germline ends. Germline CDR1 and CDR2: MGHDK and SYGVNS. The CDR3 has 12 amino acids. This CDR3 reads CASSDTRREAFF. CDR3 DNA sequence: TGTGCCAGCAGTGACACTCGGAGGGAGGCTTTCTTT.

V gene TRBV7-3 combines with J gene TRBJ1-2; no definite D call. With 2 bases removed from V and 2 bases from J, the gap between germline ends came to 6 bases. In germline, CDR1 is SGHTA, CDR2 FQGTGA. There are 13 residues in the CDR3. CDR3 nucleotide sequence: TGTGCCAGCAGCTTATACAGCAACTATGGCTACACCTTC. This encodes CASSLYSNYGYTF.

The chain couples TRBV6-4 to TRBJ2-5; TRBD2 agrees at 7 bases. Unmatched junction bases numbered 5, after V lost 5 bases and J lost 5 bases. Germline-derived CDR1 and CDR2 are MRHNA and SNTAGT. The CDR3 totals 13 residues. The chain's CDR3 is CASSLEGGETQYF. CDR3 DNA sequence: TGTGCCAGCAGTCTAGAGGGAGGGGAGACCCAGTACTTC.

This CDR3 is CASSQGQGAVWYEQYF. CDR3 bases: TGCGCCAGCAGCCAAGGACAGGGGGCGGTCTGGTACGAGCAGTACTTC. The chain carries TRBV5-1 and TRBJ2-7; 11 positions agree with TRBD1. J lost 4 bases, V lost 4 bases, and 10 bases had no gene match. Looked up from germline, CDR1 is SGHRS and CDR2 is YFSETQ. This CDR3 has 16 amino acids.

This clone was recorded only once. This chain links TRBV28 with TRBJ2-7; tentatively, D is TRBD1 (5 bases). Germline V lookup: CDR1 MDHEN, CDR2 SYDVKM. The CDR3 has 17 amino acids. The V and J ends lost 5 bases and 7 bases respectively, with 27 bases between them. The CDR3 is CASSVGLVQGVNREQYF. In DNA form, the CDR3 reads TGTGCCAGCAGTGTAGGGTTGGTGCAAGGGGTCAACAGGGAGCAGTACTTC.

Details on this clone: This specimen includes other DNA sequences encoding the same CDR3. CDR3: CASSLQGTGNTIYF. In DNA form, the CDR3 reads TGCGCCAGCAGCTTGCAGGGAACAGGAAACACCATATATTTT. V and J are TRBV5-1 and TRBJ1-3, with D tentatively TRBD1 (5 bases). The CDR3 is 14 residues long. Germline V gene data show CDR1 as SGHRS and CDR2 as YFSETQ. Trimming shortened V by 1 base and J by 4 bases, and 9 bases separated the two germline ends.

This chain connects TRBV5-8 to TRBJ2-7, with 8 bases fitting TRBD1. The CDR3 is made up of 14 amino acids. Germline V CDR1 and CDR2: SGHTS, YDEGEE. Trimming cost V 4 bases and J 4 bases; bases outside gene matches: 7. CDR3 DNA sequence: TGTGCCAGCAGCCCAGGACAGGGCTGGTACGAGCAGTACTTC. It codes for CASSPGQGWYEQYF.

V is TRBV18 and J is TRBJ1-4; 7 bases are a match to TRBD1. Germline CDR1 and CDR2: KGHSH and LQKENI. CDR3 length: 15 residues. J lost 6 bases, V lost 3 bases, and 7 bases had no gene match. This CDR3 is CASSPSRGQDEKLFF. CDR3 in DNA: TGTGCCAGCTCACCGTCGAGGGGGCAGGATGAAAAACTGTTTTTT.

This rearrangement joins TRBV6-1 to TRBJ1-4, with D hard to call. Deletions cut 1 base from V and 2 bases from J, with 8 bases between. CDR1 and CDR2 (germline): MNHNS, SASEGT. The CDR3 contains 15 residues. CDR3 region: CASSEVSGTNEKLFF. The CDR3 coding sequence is TGTGCCAGCAGTGAAGTCTCCGGGACTAATGAAAAACTGTTTTTT.

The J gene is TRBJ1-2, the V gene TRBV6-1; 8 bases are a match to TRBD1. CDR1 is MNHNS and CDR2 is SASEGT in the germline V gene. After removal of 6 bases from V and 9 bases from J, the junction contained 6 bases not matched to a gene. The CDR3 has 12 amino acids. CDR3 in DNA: TGTGCCAGCAGGGAAACAGGGGGTAGCTACACCTTC. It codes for CASRETGGSYTF.

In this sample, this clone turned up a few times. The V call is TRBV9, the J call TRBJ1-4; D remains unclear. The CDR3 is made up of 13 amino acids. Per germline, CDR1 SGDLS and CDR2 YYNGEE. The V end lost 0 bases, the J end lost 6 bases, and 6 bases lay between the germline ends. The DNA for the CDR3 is TGTGCCAGCAGCGTAGACAGTTATGAAAAACTGTTTTTT. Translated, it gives CASSVDSYEKLFF.

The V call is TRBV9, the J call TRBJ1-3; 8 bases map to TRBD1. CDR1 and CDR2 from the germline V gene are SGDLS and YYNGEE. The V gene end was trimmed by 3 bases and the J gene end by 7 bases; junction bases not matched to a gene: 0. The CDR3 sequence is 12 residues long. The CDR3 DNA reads TGTGCCAGCAGCGGACAGGGGAACACCATATATTTT. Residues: CASSGQGNTIYF.

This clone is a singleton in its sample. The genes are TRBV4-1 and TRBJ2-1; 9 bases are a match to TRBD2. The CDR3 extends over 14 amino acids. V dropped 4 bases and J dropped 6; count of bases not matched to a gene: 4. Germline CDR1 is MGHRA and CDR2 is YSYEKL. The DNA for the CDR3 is TGCGCCAGCAGCCCCGGGACTAGCACCAATGAGCAGTTCTTC. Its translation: CASSPGTSTNEQFF.